The rows below give T cell receptor beta chains drawn from one sample of a study of PD-L1 blockade in urothelial cancer. Data came from immunoSEQ multiplex PCR; TCRdb stores just in-frame clones and leaves some out. In the table there are about 95,000 clones, roughly 89% of which are singletons. This sample comprised PBMCs, obtained around atezolizumab (anti-PD-L1) treatment. These receptors were obtained from a man aged 55 to 69 with urothelial cancer. Both conserved end residues are part of each CDR3. The D gene is left open where the match is weak. Clone size is stated in some rows and not others, as once, few, many or a class when expanded.

>TRBV30|NA|NA|TRBJ2-1
CAWKSWRTYNEQFF
TGTGCCTGGAAGTCCTGGAGAACCTACAATGAGCAGTTCTTC
>TRBV4-3|NA|NA|TRBJ1-6
CASSQGNSYLNSPLHF
TGCGCCAGCAGCCAAGGTAACAGCTACCTTAATTCACCCCTCCACTTT
>TRBV7-2|NA|once|TRBJ2-7
CASSPGRDVYEQYF
TGTGCCAGCAGCCCCGGGCGGGACGTCTACGAGCAGTACTTC
>TRBV6-1|NA|NA|TRBJ2-5
CASSDRGETQYF
TGTGCCAGCAGTGACAGGGGAGAGACCCAGTACTTC
>TRBV11-2|NA|NA|TRBJ1-1
CASSWGVNTEAFF
TGTGCCAGCAGCTGGGGGGTGAACACTGAAGCTTTCTTT
>TRBV5-1|TRBD2|NA|TRBJ2-3
CASSPGTSVGKEYF
TGCGCCAGCAGCCCCGGGACTAGCGTCGGGAAGGAGTATTTT
>TRBV10-3|NA|few|TRBJ1-3
CAISESQFSGNTIYF
TGTGCCATCAGTGAGTCGCAGTTCTCTGGAAACACCATATATTTT
>TRBV7-2|NA|NA|TRBJ2-3
CASSLLGPTDTQYF
TGTGCCAGCAGCTTACTGGGGCCCACAGATACGCAGTATTTT
>TRBV18|NA|NA|TRBJ1-1
CASSPTHDRNTEAFF
TGTGCCAGCTCACCCACACACGATCGAAACACTGAAGCTTTCTTT
>TRBV29-1|NA|NA|TRBJ2-7
CRVPREQYF
TGCAGGGTCCCCAGGGAGCAGTACTTC
>TRBV5-8|NA|NA|TRBJ2-3
CASSSIHRDRWADTQYF
TGTGCCAGCAGCTCAATACACCGGGATCGGTGGGCAGATACGCAGTATTTT
>TRBV7-2|TRBD2|NA|TRBJ2-1
CASSLAGGYYNEQFF
TGTGCCAGCAGCTTAGCGGGGGGGTACTACAATGAGCAGTTCTTC
>TRBV12-5|NA|NA|TRBJ1-6
CASGLVSGGFRYNSPLHF
TGTGCTAGTGGTTTGGTATCCGGCGGGTTTAGATATAATTCACCCCTCCACTTT
>TRBV5-1|NA|NA|TRBJ1-1
CASSLQGVGTEAFF
TGCGCCAGCAGCTTACAGGGAGTGGGCACTGAAGCTTTCTTT
>TRBV11-3|NA|NA|TRBJ2-3
CASSRGSTDTQYF
TGTGCCAGCAGCAGAGGGTCCACAGATACGCAGTATTTT
>TRBV5-6|TRBD1|NA|TRBJ2-5
CASSAATGSGETQYF
TGTGCCAGCAGCGCTGCGACAGGGTCTGGGGAGACCCAGTACTTC
>TRBV7-9|NA|few|TRBJ1-1
CASSSQENTEAFF
TGTGCCAGCAGCTCCCAGGAGAACACTGAAGCTTTCTTT
>TRBV11-1|NA|NA|TRBJ2-3
CASSPLGGQTPRRGQYF
TGTGCCAGCAGCCCATTGGGTGGGCAGACCCCCCGCCGTGGGCAGTATTTT
>TRBV15|NA|NA|TRBJ2-5
CATSRDRFLETQYF
TGTGCCACCAGCAGAGACAGGTTTTTAGAGACCCAGTACTTC
>TRBV6-5|NA|NA|TRBJ2-7
CASMKTRGYEQYF
TGTGCCAGCATGAAGACTAGGGGCTACGAGCAGTACTTC
>TRBV5-6|TRBD1|NA|TRBJ1-1
CASTSKSGQGITEAFF
TGTGCCAGCACCTCAAAATCGGGACAGGGGATCACTGAAGCTTTCTTT
>TRBV6-1|TRBD1|NA|TRBJ1-1
CAGGDRGFYEAFF
TGTGCCGGTGGGGACAGGGGGTTTTATGAAGCTTTCTTT
>TRBV5-6|TRBD1|NA|TRBJ1-1
CASREGTVNTEAFF
TGTGCCAGCAGGGAGGGGACAGTGAACACTGAAGCTTTCTTT
>TRBV2|NA|NA|TRBJ2-3
CASSRGTDTQYF
TGTGCCAGCAGTCGGGGGACAGATACGCAGTATTTT
>TRBV19|TRBD1|once|TRBJ1-2
CATRDRNGYTF
TGTGCCACTAGGGACAGAAATGGCTACACCTTC
>TRBV5-1|TRBD1|NA|TRBJ2-7
CASRRDRGYEQYF
TGCGCCAGCAGACGGGACAGGGGCTACGAGCAGTACTTC
>TRBV4-2|NA|NA|TRBJ1-1
CASSREGQSGTEAFF
TGTGCCAGCAGCCGGGAGGGTCAGTCTGGAACTGAAGCTTTCTTT
>TRBV28|TRBD2|NA|TRBJ2-1
CASSLSGGSYNEQFF
TGTGCCAGCAGTTTATCGGGGGGCTCCTACAATGAGCAGTTCTTC
>TRBV9|TRBD1|NA|TRBJ2-3
CASSWGQSPDTQYF
TGTGCCAGCAGCTGGGGACAGTCCCCAGATACGCAGTATTTT
>TRBV10-3|TRBD1|NA|TRBJ1-1
CAAGTETNTEAFF
TGTGCCGCTGGGACAGAAACGAACACTGAAGCTTTCTTT
>TRBV5-1|TRBD2|NA|TRBJ2-1
CASRAGTSGIGSYNEQFF
TGCGCCAGCAGGGCCGGGACTAGCGGGATAGGCTCCTACAATGAGCAGTTCTTC
>TRBV5-6|NA|NA|TRBJ2-1
CASSLMAGVYNEQFF
TGTGCCAGCAGCTTGATGGCAGGGGTATACAATGAGCAGTTCTTC
>TRBV6-1|TRBD1|NA|TRBJ1-1
CASTQGQMNTEAFF
TGTGCCAGCACACAGGGACAGATGAACACTGAAGCTTTCTTT
>TRBV20-1|NA|NA|TRBJ1-1
CSSPGTEAFF
TGCAGTTCCCCGGGCACTGAAGCTTTCTTT
>TRBV30|TRBD2|NA|TRBJ2-1
CAWRIGRANGNEQFF
TGTGCCTGGAGAATCGGGAGGGCCAACGGCAATGAGCAGTTCTTC
>TRBV9|TRBD2|NA|TRBJ2-1
CASSVGSAGATYNEQFF
TGTGCCAGCAGCGTAGGCTCAGCGGGAGCCACCTACAATGAGCAGTTCTTC
>TRBV7-9|NA|NA|TRBJ2-1
CASSVAGADEQFF
TGTGCCAGCAGCGTGGCGGGGGCTGATGAGCAGTTCTTC
>TRBV11-2|NA|NA|TRBJ2-3
CASSSGLHTDTQYF
TGTGCCAGCAGCTCCGGACTACACACAGATACGCAGTATTTT
>TRBV7-9|TRBD1|NA|TRBJ1-1
CASSSGQSNTEAFF
TGTGCCAGCAGCTCGGGACAGTCGAACACTGAAGCTTTCTTT
>TRBV30|NA|NA|TRBJ2-3
CAWSVRRGGGTDTQYF
TGTGCCTGGAGTGTACGAAGAGGAGGGGGCACAGATACGCAGTATTTT
>TRBV29-1|NA|NA|TRBJ1-2
CSVDAGNYGYTF
TGCAGCGTTGATGCGGGAAACTATGGCTACACCTTC
>TRBV4-3|NA|NA|TRBJ2-2
CASSQGVGRANTGELFF
TGCGCCAGCAGCCAAGGGGTGGGCAGGGCCAACACCGGGGAGCTGTTTTTT
>TRBV7-2|NA|NA|TRBJ2-5
CASSSSWQGVETQYF
TGTGCCAGCAGCTCCTCGTGGCAGGGCGTCGAGACCCAGTACTTC
>TRBV9|TRBD1|NA|TRBJ2-3
CASSVAGTANLDTQYF
TGTGCCAGCAGCGTAGCCGGGACAGCCAACCTGGATACGCAGTATTTT
>TRBV30|TRBD2|NA|TRBJ2-5
CAWAALTSGSPYQETQYF
TGTGCCTGGGCGGCCCTGACTAGCGGGAGTCCGTACCAAGAGACCCAGTACTTC